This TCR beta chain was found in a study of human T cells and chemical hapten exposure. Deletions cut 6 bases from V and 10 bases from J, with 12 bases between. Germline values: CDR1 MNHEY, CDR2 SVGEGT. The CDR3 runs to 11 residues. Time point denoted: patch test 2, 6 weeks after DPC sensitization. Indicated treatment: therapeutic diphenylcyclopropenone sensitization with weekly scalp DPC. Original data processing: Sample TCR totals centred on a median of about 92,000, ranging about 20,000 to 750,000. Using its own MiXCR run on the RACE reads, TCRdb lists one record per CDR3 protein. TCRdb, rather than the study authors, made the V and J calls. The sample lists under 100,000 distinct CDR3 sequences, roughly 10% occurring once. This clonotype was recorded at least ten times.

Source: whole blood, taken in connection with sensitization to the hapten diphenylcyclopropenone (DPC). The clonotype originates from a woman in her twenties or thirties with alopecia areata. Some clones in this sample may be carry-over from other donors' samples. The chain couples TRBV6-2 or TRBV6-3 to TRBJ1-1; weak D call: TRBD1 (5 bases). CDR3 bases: TGTGCCAGCAGCCAGGGTCTAGGAGCTTTCTTT. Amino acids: CASSQGLGAFF.